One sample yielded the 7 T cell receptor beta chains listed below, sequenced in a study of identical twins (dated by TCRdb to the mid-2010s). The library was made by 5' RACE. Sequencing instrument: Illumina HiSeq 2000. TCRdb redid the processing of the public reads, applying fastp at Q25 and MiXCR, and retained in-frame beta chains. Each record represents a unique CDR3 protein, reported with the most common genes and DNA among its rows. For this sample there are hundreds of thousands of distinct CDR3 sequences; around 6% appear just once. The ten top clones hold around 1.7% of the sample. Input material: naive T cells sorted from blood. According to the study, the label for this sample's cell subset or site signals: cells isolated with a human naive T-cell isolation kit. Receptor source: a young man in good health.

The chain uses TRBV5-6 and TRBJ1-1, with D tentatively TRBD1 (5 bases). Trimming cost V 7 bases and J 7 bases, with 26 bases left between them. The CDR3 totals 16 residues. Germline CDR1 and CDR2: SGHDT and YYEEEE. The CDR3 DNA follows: TGTGCCAGCGGGCCAGTCCGGGGCTCCCTACGGGGTGAAGCTTTCTTT. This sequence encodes CASGPVRGSLRGEAFF.

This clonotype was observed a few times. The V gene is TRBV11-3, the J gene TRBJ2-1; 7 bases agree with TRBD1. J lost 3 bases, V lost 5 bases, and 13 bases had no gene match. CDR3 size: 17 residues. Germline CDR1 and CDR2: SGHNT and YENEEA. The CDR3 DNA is TGTGCCAGCAGCCATCCCAAGACAGGGTTCAACTACAATGAGCAGTTCTTC. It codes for CASSHPKTGFNYNEQFF.

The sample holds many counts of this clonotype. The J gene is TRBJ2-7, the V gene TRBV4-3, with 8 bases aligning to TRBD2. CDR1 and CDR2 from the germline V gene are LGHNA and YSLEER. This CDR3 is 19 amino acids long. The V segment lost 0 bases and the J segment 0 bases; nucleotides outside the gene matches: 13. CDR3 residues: CASSQDNSWGTSGSYEQYF. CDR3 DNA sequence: TGCGCCAGCAGCCAAGATAATAGTTGGGGAACTAGCGGCTCCTACGAGCAGTACTTC.

CDR3 DNA sequence: TGTGCCAGCAGCTTAGCTAGCGGGTCCCAAGAGACCCAGTACTTC. Translating it yields CASSLASGSQETQYF. V usage is TRBV7-8 and J usage is TRBJ2-5; the match to TRBD2 covers 7 bases. The CDR3 totals 15 residues. CDR1 and CDR2 (germline): SGHVS, FQNEAQ. J gave up 1 base and V 0 bases, and 2 bases lay outside the gene matches.

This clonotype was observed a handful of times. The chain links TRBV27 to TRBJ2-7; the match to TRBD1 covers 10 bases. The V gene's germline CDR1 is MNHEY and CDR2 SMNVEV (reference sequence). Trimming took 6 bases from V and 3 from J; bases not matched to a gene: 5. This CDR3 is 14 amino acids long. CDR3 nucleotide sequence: TGTGCCAGCAGCAGGACAGGGGGGTTCTACGAGCAGTACTTC. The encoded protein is CASSRTGGFYEQYF.

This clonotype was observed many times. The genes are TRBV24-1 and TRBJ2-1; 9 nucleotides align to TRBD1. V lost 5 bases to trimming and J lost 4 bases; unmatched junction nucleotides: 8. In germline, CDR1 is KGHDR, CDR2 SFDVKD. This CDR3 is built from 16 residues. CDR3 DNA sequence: TGTGCCACCAGTGTCTCCGGGACAGGGAATTACAATGAGCAGTTCTTC. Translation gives CATSVSGTGNYNEQFF.

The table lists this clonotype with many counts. The CDR3 spells CRMTRDEQFF. The CDR3 coding sequence is TGCAGAATGACTAGAGATGAGCAGTTCTTC. The J gene is TRBJ2-1, the V gene TRBV20-1, with D tentatively TRBD2 (6 bases). Germline loops: CDR1 DFQATT, CDR2 SNEGSKA (reference sequence). The CDR3 length is 10 residues.